This note documents a single T cell receptor (beta chain) sequence. Its antigen is not identified. TCRdb's table, derived via immunoSEQ multiplex PCR, lists solely in-frame clones and lacks some. The data contain more than 60,000 clones, 87% of them seen just once; the ten biggest clones take up about 18%. This sample stems from a study of T cell responses to AZD1222 COVID-19 vaccine. Study-level information: Some second doses came at about 4 weeks and others at about 12 weeks; these were pooled.

The germline V and J ends were trimmed by 5 bases and 1 base, with 6 bases remaining between them. There are 12 residues in the CDR3. Germline CDR1 SGHTA, CDR2 FQGNSA. Points from the study as a whole: Regions left unmutated in variants are reportedly the target of nearly half of spike-specific TCRs. Only six people who got AZD1222 tested seropositive at baseline.

The chain links TRBV7-2 to TRBJ2-7; D not certain. Sequenced here: peripheral blood, sampled on day 0 of AZD1222 vaccination. This TCR was sampled from an adult in good health. This CDR3 is CASSPESYEQYF. CDR3 coding DNA: TGTGCCAGCAGCCCAGAGTCCTACGAGCAGTACTTC.